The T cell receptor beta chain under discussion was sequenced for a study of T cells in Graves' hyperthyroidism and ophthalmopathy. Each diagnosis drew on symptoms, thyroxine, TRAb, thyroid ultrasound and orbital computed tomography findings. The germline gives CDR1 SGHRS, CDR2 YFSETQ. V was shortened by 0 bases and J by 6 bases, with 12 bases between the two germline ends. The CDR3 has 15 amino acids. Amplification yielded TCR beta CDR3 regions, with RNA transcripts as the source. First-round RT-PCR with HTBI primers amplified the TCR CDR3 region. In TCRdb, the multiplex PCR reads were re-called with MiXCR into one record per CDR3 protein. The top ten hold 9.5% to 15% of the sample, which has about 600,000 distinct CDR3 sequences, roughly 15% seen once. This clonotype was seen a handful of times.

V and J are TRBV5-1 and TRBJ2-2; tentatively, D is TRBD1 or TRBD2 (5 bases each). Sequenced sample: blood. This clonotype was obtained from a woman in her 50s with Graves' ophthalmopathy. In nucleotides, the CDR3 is TGCGCCAGCAGCTTGGTGGGGGAGCGGTCCGGGGAGCTGTTTTTT. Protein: CASSLVGERSGELFF.